This note documents a single T cell receptor beta chain sequence. The study recruited people aged about 18 to 90 years across about two dozen US areas. Participants' own reports of clinical history determined their cohort assignment. Cohort 3 donors were reported recovered after two negative PCRs, clearance, or symptom resolution. The data are from a study of blood T cell repertoires in COVID-19. V was clipped by 2 bases and J by 0 bases; unmatched bases: 3. This CDR3 spans 17 amino acids. CDR1 MNHEY and CDR2 SVGEGT come from the germline V gene. The protocol was immunoSEQ multiplex PCR, while the TCRdb copy is restricted to in-frame clones and leaves out a portion. The table lists some 400,000 clones, approximately 92% of them singletons, with 0.9% to 1.2% in the top ten.

The rearrangement joins TRBV6-2 or TRBV6-3 to TRBJ2-5; 13 bases line up with TRBD2. This clonotype was sampled from a young man who had recovered from COVID-19. Sequenced sample: PBMCs or T cells enriched from blood (not recorded which). CDR3 amino acids: CASSYPTSGRYQETQYF. The CDR3 DNA follows: TGTGCCAGCAGTTACCCGACTAGCGGGAGGTACCAAGAGACCCAGTACTTC.